This T cell receptor beta chain comes out of a study of T-cell memory formation after mild COVID-19. General observations from the study: Researchers report contracting CD4+ clones mostly in CM and EM, with CD8+ clones in EMRA. Day 15 to 85 contracting clones showed balanced CD4/CD8; later expanders leaned CD4+. The finding that pre-infection memory included some responding clones suggested that cross-reactive memory joined.

The CDR3 is 14 amino acids. The ends were cut back, 0 bases at V and 8 bases at J, with 11 bases in the middle. Germline CDR1 SGHAT, CDR2 FQNNGV. A single record per CDR3 protein comes from TCRdb applying MiXCR to the 5' RACE reads. The data hold under 600,000 distinct CDR3 sequences, with roughly 22% observed a single time. With regard to this clonotype: Its antigen is undetermined.

This sequence joins TRBV11-2 and TRBJ2-1; D is undetermined. The receptor's source is an adult woman who had mild COVID-19 (a few samples of this study predate the infection). Cell type and time point are not known. Input material: PBMCs or a T cell subset sorted from them (not recorded which). The chain's CDR3 is CASSLDPGRDEQFF. CDR3 DNA: TGTGCCAGCAGCTTAGATCCCGGCCGGGATGAGCAGTTCTTC.